These 22 T cell receptor beta chains were sequenced from one sample in a study of cytotoxic CD8 clonotypes in ibrutinib-treated CLL. Sequencing was performed with immunoSEQ multiplex PCR; in TCRdb, only in-frame clones are kept and a portion is missing. The data show more than 30,000 clones, about 70% seen once. Specimen: PBMCs, collected before ibrutinib treatment. These receptors were collected from a human donor with chronic lymphocytic leukemia.

The J gene is TRBJ1-6, the V gene TRBV5-1; D remains ambiguous. Germline V gene lookup returns CDR1 SGHRS and CDR2 YFSETQ. The CDR3 loop spans 15 amino acids. The V gene lost 0 bases and the J gene lost 2 bases, with 6 bases spanning the gap. The CDR3 reads CASSLEGTYNSPLHF. The DNA of the CDR3 is TGCGCCAGCAGCTTGGAAGGGACCTATAATTCACCCCTCCACTTT. The full variable domain, in which reference TRBV5-1 and TRBJ1-6 provide the parts outside the CDR3, is KAGVTQTPRYLIKTRGQQVTLSCSPISGHRSVSWYQQTPGQGLQFLFEYFSETQRNKGNFPGRFSGRQFSNSRSEMNVSTLELGDSALYLCASSLEGTYNSPLHFGNGTRLTVT.

This clone has just a few counts. The chain has TRBV6-6 and TRBJ2-1; perhaps TRBD2 as D (5 bases). The CDR3 length is 13 residues. The ends were cut back, 6 bases at V and 7 bases at J, with 13 bases in the middle. Germline V gene lookup returns CDR1 MNHNY and CDR2 SVGAGI (reference sequence). CDR3 DNA sequence: TGTGCCAGCAGCCCCACTAGTTTTAATGAGCAGTTCTTC. This encodes CASSPTSFNEQFF.

The V gene is TRBV5-1, the J gene TRBJ2-5; 7 bases line up with TRBD2. The CDR3 totals 15 residues. With 5 bases clipped from V and 5 bases from J, the junction kept 12 bases outside the gene matches. CDR1 and CDR2 (germline): SGHRS, YFSETQ. The DNA for the CDR3 is TGCGCCAGCAGGTATACAACTAGCGCATTTGAGACCCAGTACTTC. It codes for CASRYTTSAFETQYF.

This clone was seen a single time. The chain combines TRBV4-3 with TRBJ2-1; 7 positions agree with TRBD1. Germline V gene lookup returns CDR1 LGHNA and CDR2 YSLEER. The CDR3 runs to 16 residues. V lost 3 bases, J lost 0 bases, and 5 bases stayed unmatched. DNA of the CDR3: TGCGCCAGCAGCCAGAACAGGGGAAGCTCCTACAATGAGCAGTTCTTC. Its protein is CASSQNRGSSYNEQFF.

V usage is TRBV27 and J usage is TRBJ1-1; D is unclear. The length of the CDR3 is 14 residues. Looked up from germline, CDR1 is MNHEY and CDR2 is SMNVEV (reference sequence). Trimming pared 2 bases from V and 6 bases from J, leaving 13 bases between. CDR3 sequence (DNA): TGTGCCAGCAGTTTAAAGCCCGCCACCCCTGAAGCTTTCTTT. Protein product: CASSLKPATPEAFF.

V is TRBV7-6 and J is TRBJ1-1; D remains ambiguous. Trimming shortened V by 8 bases and J by 0 bases, and 10 bases separated the two germline ends. Germline CDR1 and CDR2: SGHVS and FNYEAQ. The CDR3 is 13 residues long. The CDR3 DNA reads as TGTGCCAGCGGCAGGCAGATGAACACTGAAGCTTTCTTT. Its protein product is CASGRQMNTEAFF.

The chain links TRBV28 to TRBJ1-1, with TRBD1 matching 9 bases. V dropped 5 bases and J dropped 4; count of bases not matched to a gene: 5. The CDR3 contains 14 residues. Germline CDR1 is MDHEN and CDR2 is SYDVKM. In DNA, the CDR3 is TGTGCCAGCAGTCTCGGACAGGGGATCACTGAAGCTTTCTTT. The encoded protein is CASSLGQGITEAFF.

This clone was picked up one time. V and J are TRBV19 and TRBJ2-4, with 8 bases aligning to TRBD1. Germline CDR1 reads LNHDA; CDR2 reads SQIVND (reference sequence). V trimming: 3 bases; J trimming: 1 base; junction bases outside the gene matches: 8. The CDR3 extends over 17 amino acids. The CDR3, as DNA: TGTGCCAGTAGTATGTTGGGGCAGGGGGCGGCCAAAAACATTCAGTACTTC. Translation: CASSMLGQGAAKNIQYF.

This rearrangement joins TRBV30 to TRBJ2-7; the D is unclear. Trimming left V 7 bases short and J 6 bases short, with 13 bases between. This CDR3 has 11 residues. Per the germline V gene, CDR1 is GTSNPN and CDR2 is SVGIG (reference sequence). In DNA form, the CDR3 reads TGTGCCTACCTTCTAGTCGGCGAGCAGTACTTC. Translated: CAYLLVGEQYF.

This sequence joins TRBV27 and TRBJ1-5; 9 bases are shared with TRBD1. The CDR3 runs 14 residues. The V and J ends lost 4 bases and 2 bases, in that order; junction bases with no gene match: 0. CDR1 and CDR2 (germline): MNHEY, SMNVEV (reference sequence). The CDR3 DNA follows: TGTGCCAGCAGTTGGACAGGGGGCAATCAGCCCCAGCATTTT. Translated, it gives CASSWTGGNQPQHF.

This sequence joins TRBV5-1 and TRBJ2-3, with 7 bases lining up with TRBD2. Germline V gene data show CDR1 as SGHRS and CDR2 as YFSETQ. The CDR3 extends over 16 amino acids. V shed 4 bases and J 1 base; nucleotides not matched to a gene: 9. For the CDR3, the DNA is TGCGCCAGCAGCCCCGCGGGGGATTGGGGCACAGATACGCAGTATTTT. Amino acid sequence: CASSPAGDWGTDTQYF.

The rearrangement uses TRBV27 and TRBJ1-5; the D gene is possibly TRBD1 (6 bases). V lost 8 bases and J 5 bases, leaving 13 bases between the germline ends. The CDR3 sequence is 13 residues long. CDR1 is MNHEY, CDR2 SMNVEV, per germline (reference sequence). CDR3 region: CASSARGDQPQHF. The DNA of the CDR3 is TGTGCCAGCTCAGCCAGGGGAGATCAGCCCCAGCATTTT.

The rearrangement uses TRBV11-2 and TRBJ2-7; 7 bases agree with TRBD2. This CDR3 is 18 amino acids long. V shed 0 bases, J shed 3 bases, and the junction held 14 bases outside the gene matches. Germline lookup yields CDR1 SGHAT and CDR2 FQNNGV. The CDR3 protein is CASSLERELSTRLYEQYF. The CDR3 DNA sequence: TGTGCCAGCAGCTTAGAGCGGGAGTTGTCCACGAGGCTCTACGAGCAGTACTTC.

This sequence joins TRBV5-1 and TRBJ2-7, with D maybe TRBD1 (5 bases). CDR3 size: 14 residues. Germline V gene sequence: CDR1 SGHRS, CDR2 YFSETQ. V shed 1 base and J shed 3 bases, with 11 bases lying between them. The chain's CDR3 is CASSLMTADYEQYF. The CDR3 coding sequence is TGCGCCAGCAGCTTGATGACAGCAGACTACGAGCAGTACTTC. The full variable domain, its missing parts supplied by reference TRBV5-1 and TRBJ2-7, is KAGVTQTPRYLIKTRGQQVTLSCSPISGHRSVSWYQQTPGQGLQFLFEYFSETQRNKGNFPGRFSGRQFSNSRSEMNVSTLELGDSALYLCASSLMTADYEQYFGPGTRLTVT.

This clone was seen more than once but under ten times. The chain is built from TRBV29-1 and TRBJ2-2; D assignment may be TRBD1 or TRBD2 (5 bases each). Trimming removed 5 bases at V and 3 bases at J, with 13 bases between. Germline V gene data show CDR1 as SQVTM and CDR2 as ANQGSEA. This CDR3 has 14 residues. CDR3 in amino acids: CSVLLGTDTGELFF. In DNA form, the CDR3 reads TGCAGCGTTCTGTTGGGGACGGACACCGGGGAGCTGTTTTTT.

This clone has only a few counts. The chain links TRBV9 to TRBJ2-7, with D hard to call. This CDR3 region has 16 residues. Trimming removed 4 bases from V and 2 bases from J, with 19 bases in between. Germline V gene data show CDR1 as SGDLS and CDR2 as YYNGEE. The CDR3 bases are TGTGCCAGCAGCCCCAAGACCGTGGGGATGGCCTACGAGCAGTACTTC. Translating it yields CASSPKTVGMAYEQYF.

The gene calls are TRBV7-2 and TRBJ2-3, with 7 bases lining up with TRBD1. CDR3 length: 17 amino acids. Germline V CDR1 and CDR2: SGHTA, FQGNSA. J was trimmed by 1 base and V by 1 base; bases with no gene match: 8. CDR3 protein: CASSLEKGAAGTDTQYF. As DNA, the CDR3 is TGTGCCAGCAGCTTAGAAAAGGGGGCGGCGGGCACAGATACGCAGTATTTT.

This clone has just one count. V gene TRBV5-1 combines with J gene TRBJ2-3; D gene uncertain. Trimming took off 5 bases at V and 6 bases at J, with 10 bases between the two ends. The CDR3 length is 12 residues. Germline V gives CDR1 SGHRS, CDR2 YFSETQ. The CDR3 DNA reads as TGCGCCAGCAGTCCGATTGGGGATACGCAGTATTTT. Protein product: CASSPIGDTQYF.

The rearrangement joins TRBV7-9 to TRBJ2-5; TRBD1 might be the D (5 bases). This CDR3 is 14 amino acids long. V was shortened by 5 bases and J by 2 bases, with 12 bases between the two germline ends. Germline V lookup: CDR1 SEHNR, CDR2 FQNEAQ (reference sequence). The CDR3 sequence: CASSRQKTQETQYF. The CDR3 coding sequence is TGTGCCAGCAGCCGACAGAAGACTCAAGAGACCCAGTACTTC. The full variable domain, its missing parts supplied by reference TRBV7-9 and TRBJ2-5, is DTGVSQNPRHKITKRGQNVTFRCDPISEHNRLYWYRQTLGQGPEFLTYFQNEAQLEKSRLLSDRFSAERPKGSFSTLEIQRTEQGDSAMYLCASSRQKTQETQYFGPGTRLLVL.

The genes are TRBV11-2 and TRBJ1-6; D gene unclear. CDR3 length: 14 amino acids. With 5 bases removed from V and 0 bases from J, the gap between germline ends came to 5 bases. Germline V gives CDR1 SGHAT, CDR2 FQNNGV. The CDR3 sequence: CASSQTSYNSPLHF. CDR3 DNA sequence: TGTGCCAGCAGCCAAACCTCCTATAATTCACCCCTCCACTTT.

The CDR3, as DNA: TGTGCCAGCAGTGGTACGGACTCTGGGGCCAACGTCCTGACTTTC. Its translation: CASSGTDSGANVLTF. The chain links TRBV2 to TRBJ2-6; no reliable D call. The CDR3 sequence is 15 residues long. V was shortened by 4 bases and J by 0 bases, with 7 bases between the two germline ends. Germline values: CDR1 SNHLY, CDR2 FYNNEI. The variable domain in full, completed from reference TRBV2 and TRBJ2-6, reads EPEVTQTPSHQVTQMGQEVILRCVPISNHLYFYWYRQILGQKVEFLVSFYNNEISEKSEIFDDQFSVERPDGSNFTLKIRSTKLEDSAMYFCASSGTDSGANVLTFGAGSRLTVL.

This clone was observed a single time. The V call is TRBV19, the J call TRBJ1-1; 7 nucleotides line up with TRBD1. The V segment lost 3 bases and the J segment 1 base; nucleotides outside the gene matches: 11. The CDR3 is made up of 17 amino acids. CDR1 and CDR2 from the germline V gene are LNHDA and SQIVND (reference sequence). In nucleotides, the CDR3 is TGTGCCAGTAGTATTCCTGCCCTAAGGGGGCCGAACACTGAAGCTTTCTTT. Its protein is CASSIPALRGPNTEAFF.